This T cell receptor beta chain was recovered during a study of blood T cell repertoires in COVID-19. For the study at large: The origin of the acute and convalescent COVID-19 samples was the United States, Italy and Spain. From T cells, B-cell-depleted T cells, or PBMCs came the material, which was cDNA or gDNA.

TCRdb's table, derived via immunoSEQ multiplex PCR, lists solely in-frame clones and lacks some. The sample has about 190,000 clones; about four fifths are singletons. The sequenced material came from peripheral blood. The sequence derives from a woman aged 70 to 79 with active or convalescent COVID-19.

CDR3 nucleotide sequence: TGCGCCAGCAGCCAAGGGGCCACAGGCGAGACTAACTATGGCTACACCTTC. Its translation: CASSQGATGETNYGYTF. J is TRBJ1-2 and V is TRBV4-1; a weak D match, TRBD1 (5 bases). The CDR3 spans 17 residues. With 1 base removed from V and 0 bases from J, the gap between germline ends came to 15 bases. Germline V gene lookup returns CDR1 MGHRA and CDR2 YSYEKL.